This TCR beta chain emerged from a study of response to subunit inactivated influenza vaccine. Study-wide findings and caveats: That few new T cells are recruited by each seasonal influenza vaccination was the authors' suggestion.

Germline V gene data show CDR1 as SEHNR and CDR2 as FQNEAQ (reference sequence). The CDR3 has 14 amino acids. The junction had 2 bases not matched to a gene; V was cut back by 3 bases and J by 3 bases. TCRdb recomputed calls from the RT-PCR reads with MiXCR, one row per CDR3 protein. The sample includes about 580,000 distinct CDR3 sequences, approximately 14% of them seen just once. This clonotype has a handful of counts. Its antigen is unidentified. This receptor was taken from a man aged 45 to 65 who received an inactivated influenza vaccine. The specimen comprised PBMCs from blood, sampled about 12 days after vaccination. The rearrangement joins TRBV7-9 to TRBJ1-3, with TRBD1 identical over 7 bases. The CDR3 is CASSLGTDGNTIYF. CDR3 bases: TGTGCCAGCAGCTTGGGGACAGATGGAAACACCATATATTTT.